Detailed here is one T cell receptor (beta chain). These data are taken from a study of response to subunit inactivated influenza vaccine. TCRdb re-derived calls from the RT-PCR reads in MiXCR, one entry per CDR3 protein. Of hundreds of thousands of distinct CDR3 sequences in the sample, around 11% were seen once. CDR1 and CDR2 from the germline V gene are SGHRS and YFSETQ. V gave up 3 bases and J gave up 0 bases, with 9 bases separating them. This CDR3 is 14 amino acids long. This same sample was also taken into another study, of T cells expressing NK-cell markers. That publication notes: The authors made TCR beta cDNA libraries by 5'RACE template switching. This switching added a universal primer site and UMIs. The contribution of dominant NKG2C+ clonotypes to CD8+ T cells in more than five donors was roughly 1.0-7.0%.

The clonotype comes from a man aged 50 or older who received an inactivated influenza vaccine. This chain uses TRBV5-1 with TRBJ2-5; D is perhaps TRBD1 or TRBD2 (5 bases each). Sample: PBMCs from blood, taken on the day of vaccination. CDR3 sequence (DNA): TGCGCCAGCAGCTGGGGGACGGACCAAGAGACCCAGTACTTC. Translating gives CASSWGTDQETQYF.